A single sample is the source of the 15 T cell receptor beta chains below, sequenced in a study of spatial heterogeneity in lung cancer. Time point described: sample taken at primary tumor resection. Sequencing of whole RNA from tumor, nontumor lung or frozen PBMC involved no sorting. MiXCR, run by TCRdb on the 5' RACE reads, gives a single entry per CDR3 protein. The table includes 80,000 to 95,000 distinct CDR3 sequences, approximately 8.6% detected once. This specimen was PBMCs, taken at surgery. Receptors were obtained from a male donor with early-stage non-small cell lung cancer.

The chain is built from TRBV18 and TRBJ2-5; D remains ambiguous. The germline V gene has CDR1 KGHSH and CDR2 LQKENI. Trimming removed 1 base at V and 2 bases at J, with 11 bases between. The CDR3 has 15 residues. The CDR3 sequence is CASSPLLQNQETQYF. In DNA, the CDR3 is TGTGCCAGCTCACCACTTCTCCAGAATCAAGAGACCCAGTACTTC.

This clonotype came up many times. This chain links TRBV29-1 with TRBJ2-1; D gene ambiguous. Looked up from germline, CDR1 is SQVTM and CDR2 is ANQGSEA. The CDR3 contains 11 residues. The V and J ends lost 6 bases and 6 bases respectively, with 9 bases between them. The DNA of the CDR3 is TGCAGCGTCTCCCGAGGCAATGAGCAGTTCTTC. Amino acid sequence: CSVSRGNEQFF.

Only a few counts were recorded for this clonotype. The V and J genes are TRBV7-2 and TRBJ2-5; D might be TRBD1 (6 bases). The V end lost 3 bases, the J end lost 4 bases, and 9 bases lay between the germline ends. The CDR3 has 13 amino acids. The germline gives CDR1 SGHTA, CDR2 FQGNSA. CDR3 sequence: CASSFNRVETQYF. The DNA of the CDR3 is TGTGCCAGCAGCTTTAACAGGGTAGAGACCCAGTACTTC.

This clonotype was observed at least ten times. The chain combines TRBV3-1 with TRBJ2-7, with TRBD1 matching over 9 bases. The CDR3 consists of 16 residues. V was pared by 4 bases and J by 5 bases, with 12 bases of the junction left unmatched. The germline CDR1 and CDR2 sequences are LGHDT and YNNKEL (reference sequence). Here the CDR3 DNA reads TGTGCCAGCAGCCGGCATATTAAGACAGGGGGTGACGAGCAGTACTTC. Amino acid sequence: CASSRHIKTGGDEQYF.

This chain uses TRBV19 with TRBJ2-7, with 7 bases fitting TRBD1. Trimming cost V 3 bases and J 3 bases; bases outside gene matches: 8. Germline V gives CDR1 LNHDA, CDR2 SQIVND (reference sequence). The CDR3 contains 15 residues. The CDR3: CASSILGTEGYEQYF. Here the CDR3 DNA reads TGTGCCAGTAGTATCCTCGGGACAGAGGGCTACGAGCAGTACTTC.

This clonotype came up a few times. This chain uses TRBV6-1 with TRBJ2-2; 9 bases map to TRBD1. CDR3 length: 16 amino acids. V gave up 5 bases and J gave up 3 bases; unmatched junction bases: 7. Looked up from germline, CDR1 is MNHNS and CDR2 is SASEGT. The CDR3 DNA is TGTGCCAGCAGTACCCACAGGGGGCCGGACACCGGGGAGCTGTTTTTT. Amino acid sequence: CASSTHRGPDTGELFF.

The CDR3 here is CASSFLGTSANTDTQYF. The DNA of the CDR3 is TGTGCCAGCAGCTTTTTGGGGACTAGCGCGAACACAGATACGCAGTATTTT. This chain links TRBV7-2 with TRBJ2-3, with TRBD2 matching 10 bases. The CDR3 is 17 amino acids. Losses at the gene ends were 3 bases for V and 2 bases for J; bases not matched to a gene: 8. From germline, CDR1 is SGHTA and CDR2 FQGNSA.

This clonotype was seen a handful of times. The chain combines TRBV5-5 with TRBJ1-2, with a tentative D call TRBD1 (5 bases). This CDR3 has 15 amino acids. The V end was cut by 4 bases, the J end by 2 bases, with 15 bases between. Germline CDR1 reads SGHKS; CDR2 reads YYEKEE (reference sequence). The CDR3 loop is CASSVGPRDNYGYTF. The CDR3 coding sequence is TGTGCCAGCAGCGTTGGCCCCCGGGACAACTATGGCTACACCTTC.

This clonotype was detected many times. The chain carries TRBV7-2 and TRBJ1-1, with 8 bases lining up with TRBD1. The CDR3 totals 13 residues. CDR1 is SGHTA, CDR2 FQGNSA, per germline. V shed 4 bases, J shed 3 bases, and the junction held 1 base outside the gene matches. The CDR3, as DNA: TGTGCCAGCAGCTGGGGACAGGACACTGAAGCTTTCTTT. This codes for CASSWGQDTEAFF. Combining the CDR3 with reference TRBV7-2 and TRBJ1-1 gives the whole variable domain GAGVSQSPSNKVTEKGKDVELRCDPISGHTALYWYRQSLGQGLEFLIYFQGNSAPDKSGLPSDRFSAERTGGSVSTLTIQRTQQEDSAVYLCASSWGQDTEAFFGQGTRLTVV.

In this sample, this clonotype turned up a few times. V gene TRBV11-2 combines with J gene TRBJ2-1; tentatively, D is TRBD2 (6 bases). The ends were cut back, 5 bases at V and 10 bases at J, with 15 bases in the middle. The V gene's germline CDR1 is SGHAT and CDR2 FQNNGV. CDR3 length equals 13 residues. CDR3 nucleotides: TGTGCCAGCAGCCAGGGACTCCTTGGCGAGCAGTTCTTC. Translated: CASSQGLLGEQFF.

This clonotype was picked up a small number of times. This rearrangement joins TRBV10-3 to TRBJ1-6; a weak D match, TRBD1 (5 bases). The CDR3 contains 14 residues. Trimming took off 8 bases at V and 7 bases at J, with 15 bases between the two ends. Germline CDR1 is ENHRY and CDR2 is SYGVKD. The chain's CDR3 is CAIRGGSSNSPLHF. DNA of the CDR3: TGTGCCATCCGGGGCGGCAGTTCCAATTCACCCCTCCACTTT.

The V gene is TRBV7-8, the J gene TRBJ2-7; the D gene is possibly TRBD2 (6 bases). Deletions cut 5 bases from V and 0 bases from J, with 14 bases between. From germline, CDR1 is SGHVS and CDR2 FQNEAQ. The CDR3 contains 15 residues. CDR3 in DNA: TGTGCCAGCAGCGCCGGAGGGTACCTCTCCTACGAGCAGTACTTC. It encodes CASSAGGYLSYEQYF.

This clonotype showed up many times. The J gene is TRBJ2-2, the V gene TRBV15, with TRBD1 identical over 7 bases. The CDR3 extends over 15 amino acids. Germline loops: CDR1 LNHNV, CDR2 YYDKDF (reference sequence). The V and J ends lost 5 bases and 5 bases, in that order; junction bases with no gene match: 8. For the CDR3, the DNA is TGTGCCACCAGCGTCAGGGGGTTGGTGACCGGGGAGCTGTTTTTT. Residues: CATSVRGLVTGELFF.

This clonotype was picked up a small number of times. The chain recombines TRBV7-9 with TRBJ2-1; 7 bases align to TRBD2. Germline V gene sequence: CDR1 SEHNR, CDR2 FQNEAQ (reference sequence). The CDR3 totals 16 residues. The J segment lost 7 bases and the V segment lost 1 base, leaving 10 bases of the junction unmatched. The CDR3 sequence: CASSLDLAGEENEQFF. CDR3 sequence (DNA): TGTGCCAGCAGCTTAGATTTGGCGGGAGAAGAAAATGAGCAGTTCTTC.

The V and J genes are TRBV5-1 and TRBJ2-5; TRBD1 might be the D (5 bases). CDR3 length: 13 amino acids. The germline gives CDR1 SGHRS, CDR2 YFSETQ. Trimming removed 4 bases at V and 1 base at J, with 8 bases between. CDR3 in amino acids: CASSVTVQETQYF. The CDR3 nucleotides are TGCGCCAGCAGCGTGACAGTCCAAGAGACCCAGTACTTC.